This TCR beta chain was sequenced in a study of T cell changes during pregnancy in multiple sclerosis. Generated by immunoSEQ multiplex PCR, the TCRdb table keeps only in-frame clones and is missing some. This sample has about 92,000 clones, with approximately 92% found just once. V shed 2 bases and J 7 bases; nucleotides not matched to a gene: 4. Germline lookup yields CDR1 SGHTA and CDR2 FQGTGA. This CDR3 is built from 14 residues. This sequence originates from a female donor with multiple sclerosis, enrolled in a pregnancy study. This sequence joins TRBV7-3 and TRBJ1-5; 8 bases are a match to TRBD1. The specimen comprised peripheral blood, sampled in the first trimester of pregnancy. CDR3 nucleotide sequence: TGTGCCAGCAGCTTAGACAGGGGCGGCCAGCCCCAGCATTTT. It codes for CASSLDRGGQPQHF.